This T cell receptor beta chain emerged from a study of human CD8 memory T cell subsets. The authors made TCR beta libraries using UMI-labeled 5' RACE. TCRdb reprocessed the 5' RACE reads and stores each CDR3 protein as one record, lacking DNA. The repertoire table contains under 9,500 distinct CDR3 sequences. The CDR3 runs 17 residues. CDR1 DFQATT and CDR2 SNEGSKA come from the germline V gene (reference sequence). The sequence was obtained from a human donor in good health. The source material was CD8+ T cells from PBMCs. The rearrangement uses TRBV20-1 and TRBJ2-1; TCRdb lists TRBD2, though no DNA is available to test this call. CDR3 region: CSAGTSGDDFSYNEQFF.